This TCR beta chain is from a study of T cells in Graves' hyperthyroidism and ophthalmopathy. Study as a whole: Peripheral blood collection took place at initial diagnosis, before any treatment.

Regarding this clonotype: This may stem from a read error, because a much larger clone lies one nucleotide away. Because the CDR3 is missing its conserved closing phenylalanine or tryptophan, this is likely a read error.

Regions amplified from RNA transcripts were the TCR beta CDR3 regions. A first-round RT-PCR of the TCR CDR3 used the HTBI primer set. TCRdb redid the calling of the multiplex PCR reads with MiXCR, one entry per CDR3 protein. The sample includes hundreds of thousands of distinct CDR3 sequences, around 40% of them seen just once. The CDR3 has 11 amino acids. Trimming shortened V by 7 bases and J by 7 bases, and 8 bases separated the two germline ends. Looked up from germline, CDR1 is SNHLY and CDR2 is FYNNEI. Material for sequencing was blood. The gene calls are TRBV2 and TRBJ1-3; the D is unclear. This TCR was sampled from a woman aged 40 to 50 with Graves' hyperthyroidism. The CDR3 is CASNVVNTIYS. CDR3 nucleotide sequence: TGTGCCAGCAATGTGGTTAACACCATATATTCT.